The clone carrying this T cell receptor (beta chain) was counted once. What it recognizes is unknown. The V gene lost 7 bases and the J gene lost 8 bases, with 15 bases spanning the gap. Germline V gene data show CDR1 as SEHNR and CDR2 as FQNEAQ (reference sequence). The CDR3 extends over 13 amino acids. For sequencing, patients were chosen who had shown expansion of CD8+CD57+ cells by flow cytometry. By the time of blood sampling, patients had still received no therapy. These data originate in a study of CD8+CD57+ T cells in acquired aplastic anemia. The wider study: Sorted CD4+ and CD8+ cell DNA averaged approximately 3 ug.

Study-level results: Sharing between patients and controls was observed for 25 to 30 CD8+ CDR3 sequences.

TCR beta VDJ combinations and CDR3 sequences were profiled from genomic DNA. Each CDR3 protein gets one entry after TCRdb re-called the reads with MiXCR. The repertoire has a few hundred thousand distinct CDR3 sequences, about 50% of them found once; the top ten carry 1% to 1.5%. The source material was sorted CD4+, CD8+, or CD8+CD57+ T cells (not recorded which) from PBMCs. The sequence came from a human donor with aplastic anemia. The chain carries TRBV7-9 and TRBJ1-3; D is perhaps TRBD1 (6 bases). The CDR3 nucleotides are TGTGCCAGCACCGTTGGGGGACAAGACACCATATATTTT. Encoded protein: CASTVGGQDTIYF.